These 3 T cell receptor beta chains originate from one sample sequenced in a study of shared T cell receptors in the human thymus. Clones were read by immunoSEQ multiplex PCR, and TCRdb kept only the in-frame ones, dropping some. This sample has approximately 760,000 clones, with approximately 83% found just once. This sample also belongs to another study, concerning human thymus T cells.

The sample consisted of thymocytes. These receptors were obtained from a girl under three years old with a congenital heart defect.

The rearrangement links TRBV7-3 to TRBJ1-2; D is possibly TRBD1 (5 bases). The CDR3 has 15 amino acids. V was clipped by 3 bases and J by 4 bases, with 15 bases between them. CDR1 is SGHTA and CDR2 is FQGTGA in the germline V gene. Here the CDR3 DNA reads TGTGCCAGCAGCTTGGGTCAGCCTGGGGCCTATGGCTACACCTTC. It is translated as CASSLGQPGAYGYTF. Full variable domain (outside the CDR3, taken from reference TRBV7-3 and TRBJ1-2): GAGVSQTPSNKVTEKGKYVELRCDPISGHTALYWYRQSLGQGPEFLIYFQGTGAADDSGLPNDRFFAVRPEGSVSTLKIQRTERGDSAVYLCASSLGQPGAYGYTFGSGTRLTVV.

This clone occurred a few times. The chain combines TRBV4-2 with TRBJ2-7; the D gene is possibly TRBD1 (5 bases). Germline-derived CDR1 and CDR2 are LGHNA and YNFKEQ. Deletions cut 4 bases from V and 1 base from J, with 11 bases between. The CDR3 consists of 14 residues. CDR3: CASSPGWRSYEQYF. The DNA for the CDR3 is TGTGCCAGCAGCCCAGGGTGGAGATCCTACGAGCAGTACTTC.

CDR3 protein: CASSEGTGTLFF. The CDR3 DNA follows: TGTGCCAGCAGTGAAGGGACAGGCACACTGTTTTTT. The chain combines TRBV2 with TRBJ1-4, with TRBD1 matching over 7 bases. Germline-derived CDR1 and CDR2 are SNHLY and FYNNEI. The CDR3 is 12 residues long. The ends lost 1 base at V and 13 bases at J; junction bases unmatched: 3.